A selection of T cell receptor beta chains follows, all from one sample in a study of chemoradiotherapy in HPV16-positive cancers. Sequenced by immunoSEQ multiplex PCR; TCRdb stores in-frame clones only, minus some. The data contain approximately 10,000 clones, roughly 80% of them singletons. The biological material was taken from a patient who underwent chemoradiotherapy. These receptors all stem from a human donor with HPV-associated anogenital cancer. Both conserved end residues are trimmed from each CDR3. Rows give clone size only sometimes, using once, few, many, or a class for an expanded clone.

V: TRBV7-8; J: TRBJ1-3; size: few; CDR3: ASSLGPGNTIY
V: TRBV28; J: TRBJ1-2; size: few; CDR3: ASSSGTQPAGYT
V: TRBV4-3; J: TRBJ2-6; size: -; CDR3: ASSHGTTHSGANVLT
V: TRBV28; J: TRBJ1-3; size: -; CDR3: ASYRGHGNTIY
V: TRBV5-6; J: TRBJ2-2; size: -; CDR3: ASSLVGLAAVGELF
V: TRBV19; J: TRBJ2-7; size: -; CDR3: ASSFGAGEQY
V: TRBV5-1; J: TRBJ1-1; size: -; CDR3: ASSRGQEGTEAF
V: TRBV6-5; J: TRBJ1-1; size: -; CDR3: AAMRLGVEAF
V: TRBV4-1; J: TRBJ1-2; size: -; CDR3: ASSQDTDFNYGYT
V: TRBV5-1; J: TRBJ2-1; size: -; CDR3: ASSLVGGLVDEQF
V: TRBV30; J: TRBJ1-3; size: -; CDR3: AWGVGGGNTIY
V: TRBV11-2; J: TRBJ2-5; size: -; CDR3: ASSLGTRETQY
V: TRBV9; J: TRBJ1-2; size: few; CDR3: ASSPLAGGDYGYT
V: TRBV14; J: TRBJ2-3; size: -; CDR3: ASSQASSSGTDTQY
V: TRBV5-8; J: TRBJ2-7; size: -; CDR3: ASRVMQGVYEQY
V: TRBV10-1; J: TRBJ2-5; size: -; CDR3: ASNEPGLSQETQY
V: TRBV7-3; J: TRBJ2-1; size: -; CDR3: ASSLRGSSSGEQF
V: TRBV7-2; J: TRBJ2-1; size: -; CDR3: ASSLGNEQF
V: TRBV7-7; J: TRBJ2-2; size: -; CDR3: AAGAVAERPGELF
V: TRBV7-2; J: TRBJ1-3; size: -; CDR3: ASSSSAFSGNTIY
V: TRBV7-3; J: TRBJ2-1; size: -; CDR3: ASSPQGVSYNEQF
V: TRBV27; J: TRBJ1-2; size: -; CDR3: ASSPDGGFIDGYT
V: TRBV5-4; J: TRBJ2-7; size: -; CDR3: ASSFGATYEQY
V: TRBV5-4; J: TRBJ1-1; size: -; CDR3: ASSLRFGGVNTEAF
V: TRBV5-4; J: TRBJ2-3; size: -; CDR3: ASTRMASGGTDTQY
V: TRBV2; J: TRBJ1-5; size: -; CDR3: ASSEGNNQPQH
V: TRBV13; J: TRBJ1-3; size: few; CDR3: ASSLDGTAPNTIY
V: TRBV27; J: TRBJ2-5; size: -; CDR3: ASSLSFGRETQY
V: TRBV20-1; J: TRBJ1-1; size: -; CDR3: SAWDRGEAF
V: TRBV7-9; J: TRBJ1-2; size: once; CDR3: ASSLSGANGYT
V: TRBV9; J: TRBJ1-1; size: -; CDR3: ASSVVSPGQGSEAF
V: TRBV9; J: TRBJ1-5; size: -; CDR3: ASSVRPGSNQPQH
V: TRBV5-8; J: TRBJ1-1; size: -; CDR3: ASSFAGGGFGAF
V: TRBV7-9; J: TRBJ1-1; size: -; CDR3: ASSLDRRNTEAF
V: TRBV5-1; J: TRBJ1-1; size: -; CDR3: ASSLGQVHTEAF
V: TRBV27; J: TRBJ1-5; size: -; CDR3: ASRGLFNQPQH
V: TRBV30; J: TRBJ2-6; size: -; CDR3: ASGNSGANVLT
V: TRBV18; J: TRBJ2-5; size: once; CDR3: ASSRGGETQY
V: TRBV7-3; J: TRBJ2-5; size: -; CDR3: ASSPSGGGMETQY
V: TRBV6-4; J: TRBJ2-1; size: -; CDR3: ASTPGTSGGDEQF
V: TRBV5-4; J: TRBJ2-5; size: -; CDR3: ASSFPQETQY
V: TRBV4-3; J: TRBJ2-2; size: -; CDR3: ASSQLVDNTGELF
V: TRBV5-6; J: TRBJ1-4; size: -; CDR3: ASSGTGREKLF
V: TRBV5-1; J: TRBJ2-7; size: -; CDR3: ASSLEPYEQY
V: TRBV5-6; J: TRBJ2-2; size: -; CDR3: ASSYMGTPNTGELF
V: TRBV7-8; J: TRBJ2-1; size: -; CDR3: ASSPQRRGLTRVNEQF
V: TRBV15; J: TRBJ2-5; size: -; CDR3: ATSRDLETQY
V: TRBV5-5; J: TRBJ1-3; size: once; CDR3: ASSLWLGSGNTIY
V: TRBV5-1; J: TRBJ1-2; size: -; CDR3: ASSLDIFYGYT
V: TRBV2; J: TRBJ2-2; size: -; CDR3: ASSDQQITGELF
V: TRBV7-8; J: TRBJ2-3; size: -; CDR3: ASSRGGTSGGARDTQY
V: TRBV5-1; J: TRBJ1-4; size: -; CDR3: ASSLGGTNEKLF
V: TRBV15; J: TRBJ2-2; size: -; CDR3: ATSRGQNTGELF
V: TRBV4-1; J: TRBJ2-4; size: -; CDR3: ASSQPLTKNIQY
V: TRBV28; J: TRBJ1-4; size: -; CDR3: ASSPGQGPGEKLF